This T cell receptor beta chain was identified during a study of post-analysis software for immune sequencing data. Study-level information: Secondary progressive, relapsing-remitting and progressive-relapsing multiple sclerosis were among the included disease courses.

The germline V gene encodes CDR1 SGHRS and CDR2 YFSETQ. This CDR3 region has 14 residues. With 5 bases clipped from V and 4 bases from J, the junction kept 5 bases outside the gene matches. The authors incorporated unique molecular identifiers into the TCR beta cDNA libraries. T cells numbering roughly 1 to 11 million yielded cDNA molecules that totaled some 500,000. MiXCR, applied by TCRdb to the PCR reads, yields one record per CDR3 protein. The top ten clones hold more than 0.45% of a sample with hundreds of thousands of distinct CDR3 sequences, approximately 30% of them seen once. To note about this clonotype: What it binds is not known.

The study, taken as a whole, reports: In patients, TRBV5-6, TRBV5-1 and TRBV20-1 belonged to five TRBV segments found more frequently than in controls.

The sequence derives from a girl aged 5 to 17 with multiple sclerosis. Source material: blood. The genes are TRBV5-1 and TRBJ2-3, with 9 bases fitting TRBD2. CDR3 in DNA: TGCGCCAGCAGTTATCGGACTAGCGCAGATACGCAGTATTTT. As protein: CASSYRTSADTQYF.